The 31 T cell receptor beta chains below were found in one sample sequenced in a study of T cell responses to AZD1222 COVID-19 vaccine. Measured with immunoSEQ multiplex PCR; TCRdb has only the in-frame clones, and not every one. The data show 100,000 to 150,000 clones, 80% to 95% seen once. Sequences were derived from peripheral blood, sampled on day 0 of AZD1222 vaccination. The receptors shown here come from an adult in good health.

The chain has TRBV11-1 and TRBJ2-2; tentative D call: TRBD2 (7 bases). V lost 2 bases and J lost 6, with 16 bases in between. The CDR3 is 16 residues long. Germline V gene data show CDR1 as SGHAT and CDR2 as FQDESV (reference sequence). CDR3 sequence: CASSLWGGGAAGELFF. The DNA for the CDR3 is TGTGCCAGCAGCTTATGGGGGGGCGGAGCAGCCGGGGAGCTGTTTTTT.

The rearrangement links TRBV7-2 to TRBJ2-1, with D unclear. This CDR3 has 18 residues. Trimming removed 4 bases at V and 0 bases at J, with 19 bases between. Looked up from germline, CDR1 is SGHTA and CDR2 is FQGNSA. The CDR3 DNA sequence: TGTGCCAGCAGCTACATATCCGGCGCAGGTTACTCCTACAATGAGCAGTTCTTC. Translation: CASSYISGAGYSYNEQFF.

This CDR3 is CASSFPNRSFIGTEYNEQFF. The CDR3 coding sequence is TGTGCCAGCAGTTTTCCCAACCGGAGCTTTATAGGGACGGAATACAATGAGCAGTTCTTC. The chain is built from TRBV28 and TRBJ2-1; D may match TRBD1 or TRBD2 (5 bases each). The germline V gene has CDR1 MDHEN and CDR2 SYDVKM. V was clipped by 3 bases and J by 4 bases, with 28 bases between them. This CDR3 contains 20 residues.

The genes are TRBV6-5 and TRBJ1-3; D call uncertain. Germline loops: CDR1 MNHEY, CDR2 SVGAGI. Trimming left V 4 bases short and J 4 bases short, with 17 bases between. The CDR3 is made up of 16 amino acids. The CDR3 coding sequence is TGTGCCAGCAGTTTCACCCGGCCCGCTAGAGGAAACACCATATATTTT. Protein: CASSFTRPARGNTIYF.

The chain employs TRBV30 and TRBJ1-2; possible D gene TRBD1, 5 bases. The length of the CDR3 is 14 residues. V lost 3 bases, J lost 7 bases, and 18 bases lay in between. Germline CDR1 GTSNPN, CDR2 SVGIG (reference sequence). CDR3 nucleotides: TGTGCCTGGAGACGACGAGGAGGGGCTGGTGGCTACACCTTC. Translating gives CAWRRRGGAGGYTF.

The chain employs TRBV6-5 and TRBJ2-1, with D perhaps matching TRBD2 (6 bases). The CDR3 is 14 residues long. Germline-derived CDR1 and CDR2 are MNHEY and SVGAGI. Trimming took off 4 bases at V and 10 bases at J, with 17 bases between the two ends. Here the CDR3 reads CASSSRSKTREQFF. The CDR3 bases are TGTGCCAGCAGTTCCCGATCCAAGACTAGGGAGCAGTTCTTC.

The J gene is TRBJ2-3, the V gene TRBV19, with a possible D match to TRBD2 (5 bases). Germline CDR1 and CDR2: LNHDA and SQIVND (reference sequence). This CDR3 contains 17 residues. Trimming stripped 7 bases from V and 2 bases from J, with 22 bases between. The CDR3 here is CASNPSWWSGITDTQYF. The CDR3 nucleotides are TGTGCCAGTAACCCCTCCTGGTGGAGCGGAATCACAGATACGCAGTATTTT.

The genes are TRBV6-6 and TRBJ2-7, with a weak D call TRBD1 (6 bases). The V and J ends lost 6 bases and 3 bases respectively, with 24 bases between them. There are 17 residues in the CDR3. The germline V gene encodes CDR1 MNHNY and CDR2 SVGAGI (reference sequence). In nucleotides, the CDR3 is TGTGCCAGCAGACGAGAACCCTCAGGGACACTCGGCTACGAGCAGTACTTC. Protein sequence: CASRREPSGTLGYEQYF.

The V gene is TRBV30, the J gene TRBJ2-1; D not certain. With 4 bases removed from V and 8 bases from J, the gap between germline ends came to 21 bases. This CDR3 has 15 residues. Germline CDR1 GTSNPN, CDR2 SVGIG (reference sequence). CDR3 sequence: CAWIRPSRARDEQFF. In DNA, the CDR3 is TGTGCCTGGATCCGACCATCCCGGGCCAGAGATGAGCAGTTCTTC.

The chain joins TRBV2 to TRBJ2-1, with D unclear. Germline CDR1 is SNHLY and CDR2 is FYNNEI. V lost 8 bases and J lost 5, with 4 bases in between. The CDR3 covers 10 residues. CDR3 residues: CASVHNEQFF. Written as DNA, the CDR3 is TGTGCCAGCGTGCACAATGAGCAGTTCTTC.

This clone has just a few counts. The chain joins TRBV28 to TRBJ2-5, with D tentatively TRBD1 (6 bases). Trimming removed 10 bases at V and 4 bases at J, with 16 bases between. The CDR3 is 13 amino acids. Germline CDR1 is MDHEN and CDR2 is SYDVKM. CDR3: CATGNRVLETQYF. The DNA for the CDR3 is TGTGCCACCGGAAACAGGGTTCTAGAGACCCAGTACTTC.

This chain connects TRBV7-8 to TRBJ1-1; tentatively, D is TRBD1 (5 bases). CDR1 and CDR2 (germline): SGHVS, FQNEAQ. CDR3 length: 16 residues. Trimming removed 5 bases at V and 0 bases at J, with 16 bases between. CDR3 sequence reads: CASSPHRGVLNTEAFF. CDR3 DNA: TGTGCCAGCAGCCCTCACCGGGGGGTTCTGAACACTGAAGCTTTCTTT.

This clone was detected only once. This chain uses TRBV2 with TRBJ2-1, with 9 positions matching TRBD1. This CDR3 has 15 residues. Germline V gives CDR1 SNHLY, CDR2 FYNNEI. V was clipped by 5 bases and J by 2 bases; unmatched bases: 4. CDR3 nucleotides: TGTGCCAGCAGTATGGACAGGGGCGCCTACAATGAGCAGTTCTTC. Amino acid sequence: CASSMDRGAYNEQFF.

DNA of the CDR3: TGCGCCAGCAGCCCGACTCCGGGACAGGTCGAAAAACTGTTTTTT. This sequence encodes CASSPTPGQVEKLFF. This chain uses TRBV5-1 with TRBJ1-4; 8 nucleotides align to TRBD1. The CDR3 consists of 15 residues. V gave up 4 bases and J gave up 8 bases; unmatched junction bases: 10. Looked up from germline, CDR1 is SGHRS and CDR2 is YFSETQ.

The chain is built from TRBV6-5 and TRBJ2-6; D uncertain. Per germline, CDR1 MNHEY and CDR2 SVGAGI. The CDR3 contains 15 residues. V was clipped by 0 bases and J by 4 bases, with 7 bases between them. The CDR3, as DNA: TGTGCCAGCAGTTACTCCGGGTCAGGGGCCAACGTCCTGACTTTC. Its translation is CASSYSGSGANVLTF.

The V and J genes are TRBV6-5 and TRBJ1-6; a possible D gene is TRBD1 (5 bases). Trimming stripped 2 bases from V and 7 bases from J, with 6 bases between. Germline assignment: CDR1 MNHEY and CDR2 SVGAGI. The CDR3 has 13 residues. This chain's CDR3 is CASSYDSNSPLHF. CDR3 nucleotide sequence: TGTGCCAGCAGTTACGACAGCAATTCACCCCTCCACTTT.

The rearrangement joins TRBV2 to TRBJ1-1; no definite D call. V lost 4 bases, J lost 1 base, and 4 bases lay in between. The CDR3 totals 12 residues. Germline V gene lookup returns CDR1 SNHLY and CDR2 FYNNEI. CDR3 nucleotide sequence: TGTGCCAGCAGTGTGGAGAACACTGAAGCTTTCTTT. Translated, it gives CASSVENTEAFF.

This clone was observed a single time. The V gene is TRBV5-1, the J gene TRBJ1-1, with D perhaps matching TRBD1 (5 bases). V lost 2 bases, J lost 2 bases, and 10 bases lay in between. In germline, CDR1 is SGHRS, CDR2 YFSETQ. This CDR3 has 14 residues. The CDR3 DNA reads TGCGCCAGCAGCTTAGACAGCAGTAACACTGAAGCTTTCTTT. As protein: CASSLDSSNTEAFF.

The chain combines TRBV5-1 with TRBJ1-2; 8 positions agree with TRBD1. CDR1 SGHRS and CDR2 YFSETQ come from the germline V gene. This CDR3 contains 14 residues. After removal of 3 bases from V and 8 bases from J, the junction contained 9 bases not matched to a gene. DNA of the CDR3: TGCGCCAGCAGCTCGGCCGGGACAGGAGAAGGCTACACCTTC. Translation: CASSSAGTGEGYTF.

The chain uses TRBV6-5 and TRBJ2-7, with D perhaps matching TRBD2 (7 bases). CDR3 size: 15 residues. Trimming removed 7 bases at V and 0 bases at J, with 16 bases between. Germline CDR1 and CDR2: MNHEY and SVGAGI. This chain's CDR3 is CASIERGGSSYEQYF. In nucleotides, the CDR3 is TGTGCCAGCATCGAAAGGGGGGGAAGCTCCTACGAGCAGTACTTC.

The genes are TRBV5-1 and TRBJ1-6; a possible D gene is TRBD1 (6 bases). Germline-derived CDR1 and CDR2 are SGHRS and YFSETQ. V dropped 0 bases and J dropped 5 bases, with 18 bases sitting between them. The CDR3 sequence is 18 residues long. CDR3 region: CASSLERTGKGHNSPLHF. Here the CDR3 DNA reads TGCGCCAGCAGCTTGGAGCGTACAGGGAAGGGTCATAATTCACCCCTCCACTTT.

The chain is built from TRBV28 and TRBJ1-2; 11 positions match TRBD1. Germline CDR1 and CDR2: MDHEN and SYDVKM. The ends lost 5 bases at V and 4 bases at J; junction bases unmatched: 12. CDR3 length equals 17 residues. The CDR3 DNA follows: TGTGCCAGCAGTACGGACAGGGGGCTGGCGTTTACCTATGGCTACACCTTC. Encoded protein: CASSTDRGLAFTYGYTF.

The chain links TRBV12-5 to TRBJ2-7; D unresolved. Trimming removed 5 bases from V and 5 bases from J, with 19 bases in between. CDR3 length: 15 amino acids. Germline V gene sequence: CDR1 LGHNT, CDR2 FRNRAP. The DNA for the CDR3 is TGTGCTAGTGGTCGCCAGGATGGGTTTCTGGACGAGCAGTACTTC. The encoded protein is CASGRQDGFLDEQYF. The full variable domain, in which reference TRBV12-5 and TRBJ2-7 provide the parts outside the CDR3, is DARVTQTPRHKVTEMGQEVTMRCQPILGHNTVFWYRQTMMQGLELLAYFRNRAPLDDSGMPKDRFSAEMPDATLATLKIQPSEPRDSAVYFCASGRQDGFLDEQYFGPGTRLTVT.

This chain uses TRBV6-4 with TRBJ2-2; 12 positions agree with TRBD1. Germline CDR1 and CDR2: MRHNA and SNTAGT. After removal of 5 bases from V and 5 bases from J, the junction contained 6 bases not matched to a gene. The CDR3 totals 16 residues. The CDR3 DNA sequence: TGTGCCAGCAGTCCCGGGACAGGGGGCCGTACCGGGGAGCTGTTTTTT. Its translation: CASSPGTGGRTGELFF.

This chain joins TRBV9 and TRBJ2-5, with 7 bases that match TRBD1. Germline lookup yields CDR1 SGDLS and CDR2 YYNGEE. V trimming: 4 bases; J trimming: 5 bases; junction bases outside the gene matches: 17. This CDR3 comprises 17 residues. Here the CDR3 reads CASSPPQDRDPWETQYF. The CDR3 DNA reads as TGTGCCAGCAGCCCCCCCCAAGACAGGGATCCGTGGGAGACCCAGTACTTC.

The chain combines TRBV5-1 with TRBJ2-1, with 14 positions matching TRBD2. CDR1 is SGHRS, CDR2 YFSETQ, per germline. Trimming cost V 4 bases and J 7 bases; bases outside gene matches: 4. The CDR3 sequence is 15 residues long. CDR3 DNA: TGCGCCAGCAGCCTACGACTAGCGGGAGGGAATGAGCAGTTCTTC. Translated, it gives CASSLRLAGGNEQFF.

The chain couples TRBV24-1 to TRBJ2-7, with 9 nucleotides matching TRBD1. Germline loops: CDR1 KGHDR, CDR2 SFDVKD. The CDR3 loop spans 15 amino acids. V lost 8 bases and J lost 4; bases outside the gene matches: 11. For the CDR3, the DNA is TGTGCCACCACTTACCCGGGACAGGGATATTACGAGCAGTACTTC. Its translation: CATTYPGQGYYEQYF.

The gene calls are TRBV11-1 and TRBJ2-1; tentative D call: TRBD2 (7 bases). The CDR3 is 15 residues long. Germline V lookup: CDR1 SGHAT, CDR2 FQDESV (reference sequence). V was pared by 7 bases and J by 6 bases, with 19 bases between. The DNA for the CDR3 is TGTGCCAGCACCCTGCCACAGGGAGGGATCAATGAGCAGTTCTTC. Translating it yields CASTLPQGGINEQFF.

V usage is TRBV6-5 and J usage is TRBJ1-2, with D unresolved. Trimming took 2 bases from V and 8 from J, leaving 12 bases between them. This CDR3 has 13 residues. Germline CDR1 is MNHEY and CDR2 is SVGAGI. The CDR3 sequence is CASSYVSSVGYTF. The CDR3 DNA sequence: TGTGCCAGCAGTTACGTTTCATCTGTCGGCTACACCTTC.

The V call is TRBV18, the J call TRBJ1-2, with 10 positions matching TRBD1. The CDR3 is 16 residues long. V trimming: 8 bases; J trimming: 5 bases; junction bases outside the gene matches: 14. Germline V gene lookup returns CDR1 KGHSH and CDR2 LQKENI. DNA of the CDR3: TGTGCCAGCGCATCTCCGGGACAGGGGCGACGGTATGGCTACACCTTC. It is translated as CASASPGQGRRYGYTF.

This clone was seen only a few times. This chain uses TRBV4-1 with TRBJ2-1, with 10 bases identical to TRBD2. V lost 8 bases to trimming and J lost 4 bases; unmatched junction nucleotides: 11. CDR1 and CDR2 (germline): MGHRA, YSYEKL. The CDR3 is 16 amino acids. As DNA, the CDR3 is TGCGCCAGCGCCTATACCGCTAGCGGGAGTTACAATGAGCAGTTCTTC. It specifies CASAYTASGSYNEQFF.